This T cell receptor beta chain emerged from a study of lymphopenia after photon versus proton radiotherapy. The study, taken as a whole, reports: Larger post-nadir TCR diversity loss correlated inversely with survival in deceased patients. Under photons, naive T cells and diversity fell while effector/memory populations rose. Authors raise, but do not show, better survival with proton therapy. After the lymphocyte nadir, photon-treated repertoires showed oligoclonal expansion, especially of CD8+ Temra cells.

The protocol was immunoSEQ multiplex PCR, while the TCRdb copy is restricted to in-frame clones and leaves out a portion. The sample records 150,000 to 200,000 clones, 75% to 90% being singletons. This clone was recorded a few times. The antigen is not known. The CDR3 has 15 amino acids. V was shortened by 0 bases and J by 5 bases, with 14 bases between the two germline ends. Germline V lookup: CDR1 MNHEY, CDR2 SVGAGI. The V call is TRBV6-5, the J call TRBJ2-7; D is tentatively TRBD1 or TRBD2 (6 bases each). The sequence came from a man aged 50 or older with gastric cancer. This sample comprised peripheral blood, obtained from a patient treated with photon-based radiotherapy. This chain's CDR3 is CASSYSRVGGHEQYF. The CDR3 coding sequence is TGTGCCAGCAGTTACTCGAGGGTCGGGGGCCACGAGCAGTACTTC.